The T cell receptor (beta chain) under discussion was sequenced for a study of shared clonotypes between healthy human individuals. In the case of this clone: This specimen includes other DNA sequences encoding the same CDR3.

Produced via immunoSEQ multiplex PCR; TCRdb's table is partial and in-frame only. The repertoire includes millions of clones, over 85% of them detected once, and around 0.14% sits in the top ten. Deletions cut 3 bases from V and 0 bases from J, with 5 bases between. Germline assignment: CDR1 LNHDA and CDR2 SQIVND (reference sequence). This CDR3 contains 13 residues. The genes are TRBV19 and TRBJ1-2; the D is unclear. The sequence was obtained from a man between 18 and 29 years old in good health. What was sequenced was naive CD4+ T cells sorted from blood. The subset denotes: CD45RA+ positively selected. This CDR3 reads CASSITTNYGYTF. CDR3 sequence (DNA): TGTGCCAGTAGTATCACGACTAACTATGGCTACACCTTC.